These T cell receptor beta chains were read from a single sample in a study of graft-versus-host responses after intestinal transplantation. Data came from immunoSEQ multiplex PCR; TCRdb stores just in-frame clones and leaves some out. The sample comprises tens of thousands of clones, roughly four fifths of which are singletons, and about a sixth rests with the top ten. Their antigen targets remain unknown. The starting material was unstimulated CD8+ T cells sorted from spleen or lymph node cells, obtained before intestinal transplant. The origin of the receptors is a human donor who received an intestinal transplant. Each CDR3 is given with its conserved first and last residue. A D gene is named only where the DNA matches it firmly. Rows may omit the clone size; those that give it use once, few, many or a size class.

CDR3,DNA,D,V,J,size
CASSTGRASETQYF,TGTGCCAGCAGCACAGGGAGGGCCTCAGAGACCCAGTACTTC,NA,TRBV7-7,TRBJ2-5,NA
CASSPPGLSRFTDTQYF,TGTGCCAGCAGCCCCCCCGGACTCTCACGTTTCACAGATACGCAGTATTTT,NA,TRBV7-9,TRBJ2-3,NA
CASSQEGGKRLVWGPLYEQYF,TGCGCCAGCAGCCAAGAGGGGGGAAAACGGCTTGTGTGGGGGCCCCTCTACGAGCAGTACTTC,NA,TRBV4-1,TRBJ2-7,few
CASRVGRTGVNEQFF,TGTGCCAGCAGGGTCGGTCGGACAGGGGTCAATGAGCAGTTCTTC,TRBD1,TRBV5-4,TRBJ2-1,NA
CASSVEGLDTDTQYF,TGTGCCAGCAGCGTAGAGGGACTAGACACAGATACGCAGTATTTT,TRBD2,TRBV9,TRBJ2-3,NA
CSVEPPLNTEAFF,TGCAGCGTCGAACCCCCCCTGAACACTGAAGCTTTCTTT,NA,TRBV29-1,TRBJ1-1,NA
CASSDRTQETQYF,TGTGCCAGCAGCGACAGGACTCAAGAGACCCAGTACTTC,NA,TRBV7-7,TRBJ2-5,NA
CASRGTGGRGQPQHF,TGTGCCAGCAGGGGGACAGGGGGCAGAGGTCAGCCCCAGCATTTT,TRBD1,TRBV27,TRBJ1-5,NA
CASSLGGGLGETQYF,TGTGCCAGCAGTTTAGGTGGGGGCCTGGGGGAGACCCAGTACTTC,NA,TRBV28,TRBJ2-5,NA
CASSEEGQLNTEAFF,TGTGCCAGCAGTGAAGAAGGGCAGCTGAACACTGAAGCTTTCTTT,NA,TRBV2,TRBJ1-1,NA
CASSFDSGGTYEQYF,TGTGCCAGCAGCTTTGATAGCGGGGGCACCTACGAGCAGTACTTC,TRBD2,TRBV7-2,TRBJ2-7,NA
CASSILGQNEQYF,TGTGCCAGTAGTATTTTAGGTCAGAACGAGCAGTACTTC,NA,TRBV19,TRBJ2-7,once
CASSQEYSGTKNIQYF,TGCGCCAGCAGCCAAGAGTACTCTGGCACCAAAAACATTCAGTACTTC,NA,TRBV4-1,TRBJ2-4,once
CASSSHTTNEKLFF,TGTGCCAGCAGTTCGCACACAACTAATGAAAAACTGTTTTTT,NA,TRBV6-1,TRBJ1-4,NA
CASSLADSFGELFF,TGTGCCAGCAGCTTAGCGGACTCGTTCGGGGAGCTGTTTTTT,NA,TRBV11-2,TRBJ2-2,NA
CASTNPLYEQYF,TGTGCCAGCACCAATCCCCTATACGAGCAGTACTTC,NA,TRBV28,TRBJ2-7,NA
CASKGQGDYEQYF,TGTGCCAGCAAAGGTCAGGGGGATTACGAGCAGTACTTC,TRBD1,TRBV6-1,TRBJ2-7,NA
CAISEPDKANTGELFF,TGTGCCATCAGTGAGCCCGACAAGGCGAACACCGGGGAGCTGTTTTTT,NA,TRBV10-3,TRBJ2-2,NA
CTSSPCWLAGGTNTGELFF,TGCACCAGCAGCCCTTGTTGGCTAGCGGGGGGTACGAACACCGGGGAGCTGTTTTTT,NA,TRBV1,TRBJ2-2,once
CASSVVTSDKTQYF,TGTGCCAGCAGTGTGGTGACTAGCGATAAGACCCAGTACTTC,TRBD2,TRBV2,TRBJ2-5,NA
CASTSTGGADTQYF,TGTGCCAGCACCTCAACAGGGGGCGCAGATACGCAGTATTTT,TRBD1,TRBV27,TRBJ2-3,few
CASSLGLQNQPQHF,TGTGCCAGCAGCTTAGGCCTGCAGAATCAGCCCCAGCATTTT,NA,TRBV13,TRBJ1-5,NA
CASSYRRQGSYEQYF,TGTGCCAGCAGTTACCGCCGACAGGGATCCTACGAGCAGTACTTC,TRBD1,TRBV6-6,TRBJ2-7,once
CASSHIAGDLYEQYF,TGTGCCAGCAGCCATATAGCGGGGGACCTATACGAGCAGTACTTC,TRBD2,TRBV14,TRBJ2-7,NA
CASSSRTEAYEQYF,TGCGCCAGCAGCTCCCGGACAGAGGCCTACGAGCAGTACTTC,NA,TRBV5-1,TRBJ2-7,once
CASSVAGEGNEQFF,TGCGCCAGCAGTGTAGCGGGAGAGGGCAATGAGCAGTTCTTC,TRBD2,TRBV10-1,TRBJ2-1,NA
CASSLDGAAFYTQYF,TGTGCCAGCAGCTTGGACGGGGCCGCCTTTTATACGCAGTATTTT,NA,TRBV5-4,TRBJ2-3,many
CASSGTHSSYNSPLHF,TGTGCCAGCAGTGGGACGCACAGCTCCTATAATTCACCCCTCCACTTT,NA,TRBV2,TRBJ1-6,NA
CASSFEGATEAFF,TGTGCCAGCAGCTTCGAGGGGGCTACTGAAGCTTTCTTT,TRBD1,TRBV13,TRBJ1-1,NA
CASSSTSWPNTGELFF,TGTGCCAGCAGTTCGACTAGTTGGCCAAACACCGGGGAGCTGTTTTTT,NA,TRBV28,TRBJ2-2,NA
CASSKRQPSEAFF,TGTGCCAGTAGTAAAAGACAGCCATCCGAGGCTTTCTTT,NA,TRBV19,TRBJ1-1,NA
CASSITSWPYNEQFF,TGTGCCAGTAGTATTACTAGCTGGCCCTACAATGAGCAGTTCTTC,NA,TRBV19,TRBJ2-1,NA
CASSLVAPSSYNEQFF,TGTGCCAGCAGCTTGGTAGCGCCCAGCTCCTACAATGAGCAGTTCTTC,NA,TRBV5-6,TRBJ2-1,NA
CSVVSGTANTGELFF,TGCAGCGTTGTCTCCGGGACAGCGAACACCGGGGAGCTGTTTTTT,TRBD1,TRBV29-1,TRBJ2-2,NA
CASRGIGSPSEQYF,TGTGCCAGCAGGGGTATCGGGAGTCCCTCCGAGCAGTACTTC,NA,TRBV28,TRBJ2-7,NA
CATSRGGDRSMNTEAFF,TGTGCCACCAGCAGAGGGGGGGACAGAAGCATGAACACTGAAGCTTTCTTT,TRBD1,TRBV15,TRBJ1-1,NA
CASSTSSYNEQFF,TGTGCCAGCAGCACTAGCTCCTACAATGAGCAGTTCTTC,NA,TRBV27,TRBJ2-1,NA
CASSQEATLYQETQYF,TGTGCCAGCAGCCAAGAGGCTACCCTGTACCAAGAGACCCAGTACTTC,NA,TRBV4-2,TRBJ2-5,NA
CASSRQGGRGNEQYF,TGTGCCAGCAGTCGCCAAGGGGGCCGGGGGAACGAGCAGTACTTC,NA,TRBV2,TRBJ2-7,NA
CASSPQGLNTEAFF,TGTGCCAGCTCACCTCAGGGGTTAAACACTGAAGCTTTCTTT,NA,TRBV18,TRBJ1-1,NA
CASSVGNLRGSILDEQFF,TGTGCCAGCAGCGTAGGCAATTTACGGGGGTCCATCCTCGATGAGCAGTTCTTC,NA,TRBV9,TRBJ2-1,NA
CASSYFAPPTNEKLFF,TGTGCCAGCAGTTACTTCGCCCCTCCAACTAATGAAAAACTGTTTTTT,NA,TRBV6-6,TRBJ1-4,NA
CASRTSGGSYEQYF,TGTGCCAGCCGGACTAGCGGGGGATCCTACGAGCAGTACTTC,TRBD2,TRBV6-5,TRBJ2-7,NA
CASSPRRSGNAYEQYF,TGTGCCAGCAGCCCTAGGCGGTCAGGGAACGCCTACGAGCAGTACTTC,NA,TRBV21-1,TRBJ2-7,NA
CASSQELGSWSSYNEQFF,TGCGCCAGCAGCCAAGAATTGGGTAGCTGGAGCTCCTACAATGAGCAGTTCTTC,NA,TRBV4-1,TRBJ2-1,NA
CASSQRMFGYEQYF,TGTGCCAGCAGTCAAAGAATGTTTGGCTACGAGCAGTACTTC,NA,TRBV27,TRBJ2-7,NA
CASGGGVDTGELFF,TGTGCCAGCGGCGGGGGGGTTGACACCGGGGAGCTGTTTTTT,TRBD2,TRBV6-4,TRBJ2-2,NA